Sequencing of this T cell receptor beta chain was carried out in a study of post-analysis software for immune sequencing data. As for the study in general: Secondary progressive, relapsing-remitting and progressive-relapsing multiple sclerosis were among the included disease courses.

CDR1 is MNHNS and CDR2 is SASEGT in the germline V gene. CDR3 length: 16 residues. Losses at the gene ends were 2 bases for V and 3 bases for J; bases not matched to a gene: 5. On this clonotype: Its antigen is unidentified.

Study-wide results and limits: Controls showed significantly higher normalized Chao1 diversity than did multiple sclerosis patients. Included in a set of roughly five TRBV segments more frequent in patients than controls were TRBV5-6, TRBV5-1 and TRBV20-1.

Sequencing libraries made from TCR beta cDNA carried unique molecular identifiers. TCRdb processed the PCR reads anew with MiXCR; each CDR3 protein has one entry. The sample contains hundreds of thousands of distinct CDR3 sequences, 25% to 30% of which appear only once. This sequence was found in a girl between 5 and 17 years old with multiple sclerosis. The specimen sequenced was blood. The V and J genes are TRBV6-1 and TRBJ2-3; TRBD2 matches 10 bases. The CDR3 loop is CASSEQLAGLTDTQYF. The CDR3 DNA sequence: TGTGCCAGCAGTGAACAACTAGCGGGACTTACAGATACGCAGTATTTT.